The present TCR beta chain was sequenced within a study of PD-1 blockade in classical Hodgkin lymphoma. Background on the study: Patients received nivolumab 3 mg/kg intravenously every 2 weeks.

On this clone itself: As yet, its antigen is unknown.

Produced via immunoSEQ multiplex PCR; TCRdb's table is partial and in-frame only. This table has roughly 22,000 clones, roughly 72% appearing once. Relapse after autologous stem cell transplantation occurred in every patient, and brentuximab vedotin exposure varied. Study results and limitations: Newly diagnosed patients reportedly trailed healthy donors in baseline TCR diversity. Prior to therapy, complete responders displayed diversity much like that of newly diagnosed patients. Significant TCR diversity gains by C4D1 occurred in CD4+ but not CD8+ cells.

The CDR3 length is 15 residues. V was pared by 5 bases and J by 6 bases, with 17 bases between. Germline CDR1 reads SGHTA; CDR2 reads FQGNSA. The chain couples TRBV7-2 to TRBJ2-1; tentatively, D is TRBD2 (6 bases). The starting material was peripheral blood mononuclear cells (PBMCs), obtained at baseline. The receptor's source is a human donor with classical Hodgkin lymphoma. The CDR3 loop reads CASSKRDFDLNEQFF. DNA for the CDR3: TGTGCCAGCAGCAAAAGGGACTTTGACCTCAATGAGCAGTTCTTC.